This TCR beta chain appears in the sequencing data of a study of PD-1 blockade in classical Hodgkin lymphoma. Study results and limitations: Newly diagnosed patients and complete responders had comparable diversity at baseline.

Germline CDR1 is LNHDA and CDR2 is SQIVND (reference sequence). This CDR3 is built from 11 residues. Concerning this clone itself: What it recognizes is unknown. The junction does not match germline at one end; this may be a read error.

Sequencing used immunoSEQ multiplex PCR; TCRdb keeps in-frame clones, though not all of them. The sample consists of some 13,000 clones, roughly 80% of them appearing once. Sample time point: cycle 4 day 1 (C4D1), after 6 weeks of nivolumab. Relapses following autologous stem cell transplantation were seen in all patients, with brentuximab vedotin exposure varying. The chain is built from TRBV19 and TRBJ2-3; D is undetermined. The sample was peripheral blood mononuclear cells (PBMCs), taken before the fourth cycle of nivolumab. The receptor was derived from a human donor with classical Hodgkin lymphoma. CDR3 sequence reads: CASSIGDTQYF. The CDR3 coding sequence is TGTGCCAGTAGCATAGGAGATACGCAGTATTTT.